This T cell receptor beta chain was found in a study of T-cell memory formation after mild COVID-19. The CDR3 spans 14 residues. V dropped 0 bases and J dropped 1 base, with 7 bases sitting between them. Germline assignment: CDR1 SGDLS and CDR2 YYNGEE. MiXCR, applied by TCRdb to the 5' RACE reads, yields one record per CDR3 protein. This table has about half a million distinct CDR3 sequences, around a sixth appearing once. This clonotype was found a few times. The sequence was obtained from an adult woman who had mild COVID-19 (a few samples of this study predate the infection). Cell type and time point are not known. This chain joins TRBV9 and TRBJ1-1; D is ambiguous. Material for sequencing was PBMCs or a T cell subset sorted from them (not recorded which). The CDR3 DNA reads as TGTGCCAGCAGCGTAGCGTCAGGGAACACTGAAGCTTTCTTT. Its translation is CASSVASGNTEAFF.